The TCR beta chain under discussion was sequenced for a study of T-cell memory formation after mild COVID-19. Findings and limits, study-wide: Contracting CD4+ clones lay largely in CM and EM, with CD8+ ones residing in EMRA.

TCRdb processed the 5' RACE reads anew with MiXCR; each CDR3 protein has one entry. Here the sample spans 120,000 to 150,000 distinct CDR3 sequences, roughly 19% being singletons. The CDR3 covers 15 residues. V lost 5 bases, J lost 4 bases, and 4 bases stayed unmatched. Comment on this clonotype: What it binds is unknown.

The chain uses TRBV12-3 or TRBV12-4 and TRBJ2-6; TRBD1 agrees at 8 bases. The sequence was collected from an adult woman who had mild COVID-19 (a few samples of this study predate the infection). Cell type and time point are not known. Sequenced sample: PBMCs or a T cell subset sorted from them (not recorded which). CDR3 region: CASSERTGGANVLTF. CDR3 sequence (DNA): TGTGCCAGCAGTGAGAGGACAGGGGGGGCCAACGTCCTGACTTTC.